The clone carrying this T cell receptor (beta chain) came up many times. The target antigen is unknown. This sample was taken from a study of glioma-infiltrating T cells. General observations from the study: Gliomas, especially low-grade, showed above-expected tissue-blood divergence; non-neoplastic patients showed below. Tissue and blood shared very few CDR3 sequences.

Amplification of TCR alpha and beta CDR3 regions from RNA used iRepertoire nested multiplex PCR. From the multiplex PCR reads, TCRdb called clonotypes with MiXCR, one entry per CDR3 protein. The sample lists 100,000 to 150,000 distinct CDR3 sequences, approximately 26% occurring once. This CDR3 is 14 amino acids long. Trimming removed 6 bases at V and 2 bases at J, with 12 bases between. Germline CDR1 is MNHNS and CDR2 is SASEGT. This clonotype was sampled from a human donor with low-grade glioma or glioblastoma, undergoing nonglioma brain surgery, or in good health (not recorded which). The rearrangement uses TRBV6-1 and TRBJ2-3; D gene ambiguous. The sequenced sample consisted of glioma tissue, nonneoplastic brain tissue, or PBMCs (not recorded which). CDR3 coding DNA: TGTGCCAGCAGAACCGGTGCCCCCACAGATACGCAGTATTTT. Translation gives CASRTGAPTDTQYF.